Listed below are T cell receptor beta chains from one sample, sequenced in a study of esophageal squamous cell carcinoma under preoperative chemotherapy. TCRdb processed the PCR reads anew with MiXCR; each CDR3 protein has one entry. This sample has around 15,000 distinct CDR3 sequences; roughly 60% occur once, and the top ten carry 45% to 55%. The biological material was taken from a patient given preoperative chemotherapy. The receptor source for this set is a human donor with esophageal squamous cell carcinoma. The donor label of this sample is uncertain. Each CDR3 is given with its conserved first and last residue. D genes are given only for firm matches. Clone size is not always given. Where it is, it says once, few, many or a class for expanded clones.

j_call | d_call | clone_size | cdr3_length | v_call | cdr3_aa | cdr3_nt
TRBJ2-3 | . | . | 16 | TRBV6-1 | CASSRMTGVSTGTQYF | TGTGCCAGCAGTCGGATGACGGGGGTTAGCACCGGGACGCAGTATTTT
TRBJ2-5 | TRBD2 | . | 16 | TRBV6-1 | CASRGRGGGDTETQYF | TGTGCCAGCAGGGGCCGGGGGGGCGGCGACACAGAGACGCAGTATTTC
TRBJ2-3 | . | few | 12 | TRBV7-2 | CASSIHTDTQYF | TGTGCCAGCAGCATACACACAGATACGCAGTATTTT
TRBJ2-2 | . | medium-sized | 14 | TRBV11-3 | CASSSKDRGWELFF | TGTGCCAGCAGCTCCAAGGACAGAGGCTGGGAGCTGTTTTTT
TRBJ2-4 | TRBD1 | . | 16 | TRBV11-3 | CASRGRGDREKETQYF | TGTGCCAGCAGGGGTAGGGGGGACAGGGAGAAAGAGACGCAGTACTTC
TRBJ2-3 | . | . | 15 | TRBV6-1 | CASRTGHVSTDTLYF | TGTGCCAGCAGAACCGGGCATGTGAGCACAGATACGCTGTATTTT
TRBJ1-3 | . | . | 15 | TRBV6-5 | CASSYSRQPGGTIYF | TGTGCCAGCAGTTACTCTCGACAGCCTGGGGGCACCATATATTTT
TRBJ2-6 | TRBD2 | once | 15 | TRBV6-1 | CASSGLAGRSYDQTF | TGTGCCAGCAGTGGTTTAGCGGGCCGCTCCTACGACCAGACTTTC
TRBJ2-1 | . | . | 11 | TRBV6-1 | CASSESLIQFF | TGTGCCAGCAGTGAGAGTCTAATTCAGTTCTTC
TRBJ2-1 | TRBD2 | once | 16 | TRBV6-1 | CASRSGGLSSYNEQFF | TGTGCCAGCAGAAGCGGGGGACTAAGCTCCTACAATGAGCAGTTCTTC
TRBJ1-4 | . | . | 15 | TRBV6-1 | CASSEAQAANEKLFF | TGTGCCAGCAGTGAAGCGCAGGCAGCTAATGAAAAACTGTTTTTT
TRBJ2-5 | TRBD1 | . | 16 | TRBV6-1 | CASSRNQGDGKDTQYF | TGTGCCAGCAGTCGCAACCAGGGGGACGGGAAAGACACGCAGTACTTC
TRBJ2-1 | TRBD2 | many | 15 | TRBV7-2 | CASSFASGTYYEQFF | TGTGCCAGCAGCTTTGCTAGCGGGACGTATTACGAGCAGTTCTTC
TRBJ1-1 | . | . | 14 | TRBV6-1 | CASSKGQPNTEAFF | TGTGCCAGCAGCAAAGGACAGCCGAACACTGAAGCTTTCTTT